The 22 T cell receptor beta chains below come from one sample, sequenced in a study of identical twins. TCRdb reprocessed the 5' RACE reads via MiXCR and lists one record per CDR3 protein. The table shows some 440,000 distinct CDR3 sequences, with 20% to 25% occurring only once. These data also formed part of another study, on T cells expressing NK-cell markers.

Source material: CD4+ T cells sorted from blood. Receptor source: a woman under 30 in good health.

V gene TRBV15 combines with J gene TRBJ2-1; maybe TRBD1 (6 bases). Germline V lookup: CDR1 LNHNV, CDR2 YYDKDF (reference sequence). There are 13 residues in the CDR3. V lost 10 bases, J lost 8 bases, and 18 bases lay in between. The CDR3 spells CAIGTRVTYEQFF. The CDR3 DNA follows: TGTGCCATTGGGACACGGGTCACGTATGAGCAGTTCTTC.

This clonotype showed up just a few times. The chain carries TRBV7-2 and TRBJ2-4; D may match TRBD1 or TRBD2 (5 bases each). The length of the CDR3 is 16 residues. The ends were cut back, 2 bases at V and 0 bases at J, with 11 bases in the middle. CDR1 and CDR2 (germline): SGHTA, FQGNSA. The CDR3 spells CASSLRDPIAKNIQYF. CDR3 bases: TGTGCCAGCAGCTTACGGGACCCAATAGCCAAAAACATTCAGTACTTC.

Written as DNA, the CDR3 is TGTGCCAGCAGCCAAGGGGGCAGACTCTACAATGAGCAGTTCTTC. This sequence encodes CASSQGGRLYNEQFF. V and J are TRBV7-2 and TRBJ2-1; 7 nucleotides match TRBD1. Germline assignment: CDR1 SGHTA and CDR2 FQGNSA. The V and J ends lost 5 bases and 3 bases, in that order; junction bases with no gene match: 7. The CDR3 contains 15 residues.

This clonotype was counted between two and nine times. The rearrangement links TRBV20-1 to TRBJ2-3; D gene unclear. Germline CDR1 is DFQATT and CDR2 is SNEGSKA (reference sequence). This CDR3 is built from 12 residues. Trimming shortened V by 7 bases and J by 6 bases, and 14 bases separated the two germline ends. The CDR3 DNA reads TGCAGTGTTACCACAGCTGTGGATACGCAGTATTTT. Protein: CSVTTAVDTQYF.

The chain couples TRBV7-9 to TRBJ2-1; D not resolved. CDR1 is SEHNR and CDR2 is FQNEAQ in the germline V gene (reference sequence). This CDR3 contains 17 residues. Trimming took off 4 bases at V and 9 bases at J, with 25 bases between the two ends. CDR3 sequence (DNA): TGTGCCAGCAGCTCCCCCCCCGGTGGATCGAGTATCAGTGAGCAGTTCTTC. Translating it yields CASSSPPGGSSISEQFF.

The genes are TRBV6-1 and TRBJ2-5; D perhaps matches TRBD2 (5 bases). This CDR3 has 14 amino acids. V lost 7 bases to trimming and J lost 7 bases, with 19 bases between them. CDR1 is MNHNS, CDR2 SASEGT, per germline. The CDR3 bases are TGTGCCAGCAAGGCGGGTTACATGGCGGTGACCCAGTACTTC. Encoded protein: CASKAGYMAVTQYF.

This clonotype was seen only a few times. The chain is built from TRBV20-1 and TRBJ2-4, with D tentatively TRBD1 (5 bases). The germline V gene has CDR1 DFQATT and CDR2 SNEGSKA (reference sequence). This CDR3 spans 16 amino acids. V shed 0 bases and J shed 0 bases, with 12 bases lying between them. Written as DNA, the CDR3 is TGCAGTGCTAGAGATACAGGTAGACTAGCCAAAAACATTCAGTACTTC. This gives the protein CSARDTGRLAKNIQYF.

The chain combines TRBV3-1 with TRBJ1-1, with unresolved D. The CDR3 loop spans 14 amino acids. V was trimmed by 2 bases and J by 1 base, leaving 8 bases between them. CDR1 is LGHDT, CDR2 YNNKEL, per germline (reference sequence). The CDR3 region is CASSQTGPNTEAFF. As DNA, the CDR3 is TGTGCCAGCAGCCAAACCGGGCCGAACACTGAAGCTTTCTTT.

Notes on this clonotype: One junction end does not reproduce the germline sequence, and a read error may be involved. The chain's CDR3 is CAISPGLITGELLF. In nucleotides, the CDR3 is TGTGCCATCAGCCCCGGACTCATCACCGGGGAGCTGCTTTTT. The gene calls are TRBV5-3 and TRBJ2-2; the D gene is possibly TRBD2 (5 bases). TRBV5-3 is placed among ORFs of uncertain function. CDR3 size: 14 residues.

This clonotype was seen a few times. The chain joins TRBV12-3 or TRBV12-4 to TRBJ2-2, with TRBD2 identical over 7 bases. Unmatched junction bases numbered 5, after V lost 6 bases and J lost 1 base. The CDR3 runs 15 residues. The CDR3 bases are TGTGCCAGCAGACAACTAGCGATGAACACCGGGGAGCTGTTTTTT. Translated, it gives CASRQLAMNTGELFF.

The V call is TRBV12-3 or TRBV12-4, the J call TRBJ1-3; TRBD1 is a possible D gene (5 bases). This CDR3 is 13 amino acids long. Trimming pared 6 bases from V and 8 bases from J, leaving 14 bases between. In DNA, the CDR3 is TGTGCCAGCAGACCTCGAGCGGGGGACACCATATATTTT. It is translated as CASRPRAGDTIYF.

The V and J genes are TRBV5-1 and TRBJ2-5; 9 bases agree with TRBD1. The V segment lost 4 bases and the J segment 3 bases; nucleotides outside the gene matches: 4. CDR1 and CDR2 (germline): SGHRS, YFSETQ. This CDR3 has 14 residues. The CDR3 loop is CASSIGQGKETQYF. The CDR3 region has the DNA TGCGCCAGCAGCATCGGACAGGGGAAAGAGACCCAGTACTTC. Filled out from reference TRBV5-1 and TRBJ2-5, the complete variable domain reads KAGVTQTPRYLIKTRGQQVTLSCSPISGHRSVSWYQQTPGQGLQFLFEYFSETQRNKGNFPGRFSGRQFSNSRSEMNVSTLELGDSALYLCASSIGQGKETQYFGPGTRLLVL.

This clonotype was observed a handful of times. The chain recombines TRBV12-3 or TRBV12-4 with TRBJ2-7; D unresolved. This CDR3 region has 12 residues. V lost 3 bases and J 5 bases, leaving 8 bases between the germline ends. The CDR3 sequence is CASSFSWNEQYF. DNA of the CDR3: TGTGCCAGCAGTTTCTCCTGGAACGAGCAGTACTTC.

This chain joins TRBV12-5 and TRBJ2-1; 11 bases align to TRBD2. Germline V gene sequence: CDR1 LGHNT, CDR2 FRNRAP. The CDR3 consists of 15 residues. V shed 3 bases and J 6 bases; nucleotides not matched to a gene: 4. The CDR3 bases are TGTGCTAGTGGTTTTAGCGGGAGGGCCTCCAATGAGCAGTTCTTC. Its protein product is CASGFSGRASNEQFF.

The sample holds a few counts of this clonotype. The rearrangement joins TRBV12-3 or TRBV12-4 to TRBJ2-4; D gene ambiguous. This CDR3 has 17 amino acids. V was pared by 5 bases and J by 0 bases, with 17 bases between. The CDR3 region is CASSPRRQLIAKNIQYF. The CDR3 DNA reads TGTGCCAGCAGTCCCCGCCGGCAGTTAATAGCCAAAAACATTCAGTACTTC.

The rearrangement links TRBV7-6 to TRBJ2-1; D is possibly TRBD2 (6 bases). V lost 1 base, J lost 7 bases, and 11 bases lay in between. The CDR3 spans 14 residues. Germline V gene lookup returns CDR1 SGHVS and CDR2 FNYEAQ. CDR3 coding DNA: TGTGCCAGCAGCTTAGGACTAGGAAGAAATGAGCAGTTCTTC. Translation: CASSLGLGRNEQFF.

The rearrangement links TRBV3-1 to TRBJ2-5; TRBD2 matches 13 bases. The germline CDR1 and CDR2 sequences are LGHDT and YNNKEL (reference sequence). V was pared by 6 bases and J by 3 bases, with 7 bases of the junction left unmatched. The CDR3 sequence is 16 residues long. The CDR3 DNA follows: TGTGCCAGCAGGAGGACTAGCGGGAGAAGGGAAGAGACCCAGTACTTC. It codes for CASRRTSGRREETQYF.

The chain is built from TRBV4-2 and TRBJ2-1; D possibly uses TRBD1 or TRBD2 (5 bases each). V dropped 9 bases and J dropped 8 bases, with 17 bases sitting between them. The CDR3 is 13 amino acids. Germline CDR1 LGHNA, CDR2 YNFKEQ. The CDR3 loop is CASGGGPRDEQFF. In DNA, the CDR3 is TGTGCCAGTGGTGGGGGTCCGAGAGATGAGCAGTTCTTC.

The V call is TRBV2, the J call TRBJ1-1; TRBD1 might be the D (5 bases). The CDR3 is made up of 13 amino acids. V was pared by 4 bases and J by 4 bases, with 10 bases between. Germline V gene sequence: CDR1 SNHLY, CDR2 FYNNEI. This CDR3 reads CASSAQGSTEAFF. The CDR3 DNA is TGTGCCAGCAGTGCGCAGGGTTCCACTGAAGCTTTCTTT.

J is TRBJ2-5 and V is TRBV25-1; 10 nucleotides align to TRBD2. The length of the CDR3 is 15 residues. Germline assignment: CDR1 MGHDK and CDR2 SYGVNS. Germline trimming cut 5 bases from V and 1 base from J; bases unmatched to any gene: 4. In nucleotides, the CDR3 is TGTGCCAGCAGTTACCGACTAGCGGGCCAAGAGACCCAGTACTTC. Amino acids: CASSYRLAGQETQYF.

This clonotype was seen a handful of times. The V gene is TRBV5-1, the J gene TRBJ2-3; D perhaps matches TRBD2 (6 bases). The length of the CDR3 is 16 residues. Germline CDR1 is SGHRS and CDR2 is YFSETQ. V lost 3 bases and J lost 5, with 19 bases in between. CDR3 amino acids: CASSSTATSTGDTQYF. Here the CDR3 DNA reads TGCGCCAGCAGCTCAACGGCCACTAGCACCGGAGATACGCAGTATTTT.

The J gene is TRBJ2-4, the V gene TRBV18; D might be TRBD1 or TRBD2, each matching 5 bases. The CDR3 has 16 amino acids. The germline gives CDR1 KGHSH, CDR2 LQKENI. With 3 bases removed from V and 6 bases from J, the gap between germline ends came to 18 bases. CDR3 residues: CASSPGTTGRVNIQYF. The CDR3, as DNA: TGTGCCAGCTCACCCGGGACCACAGGTCGGGTAAACATTCAGTACTTC.